The entry below gives a single T cell receptor (beta chain) sequence along with its context. This entry is derived from a study of control samples from healthy donors and cancer patients. The data were produced by immunoSEQ multiplex PCR, yet TCRdb's version contains in-frame clones alone and is incomplete. This repertoire shows some 120,000 clones, around 87% found once; its top ten account for approximately 2.9%. The CDR3 contains 14 residues. V was pared by 5 bases and J by 8 bases, with 15 bases between. Germline CDR1 reads MDHEN; CDR2 reads SYDVKM. Sequenced material: blood. The receptor's source is a man between 60 and 75 years old in good health. The chain links TRBV28 to TRBJ1-4; no definite D call. CDR3 coding DNA: TGTGCCAGCAGTATCCCGCAGTCTCGGGAAAAACTGTTTTTT. Its protein is CASSIPQSREKLFF.